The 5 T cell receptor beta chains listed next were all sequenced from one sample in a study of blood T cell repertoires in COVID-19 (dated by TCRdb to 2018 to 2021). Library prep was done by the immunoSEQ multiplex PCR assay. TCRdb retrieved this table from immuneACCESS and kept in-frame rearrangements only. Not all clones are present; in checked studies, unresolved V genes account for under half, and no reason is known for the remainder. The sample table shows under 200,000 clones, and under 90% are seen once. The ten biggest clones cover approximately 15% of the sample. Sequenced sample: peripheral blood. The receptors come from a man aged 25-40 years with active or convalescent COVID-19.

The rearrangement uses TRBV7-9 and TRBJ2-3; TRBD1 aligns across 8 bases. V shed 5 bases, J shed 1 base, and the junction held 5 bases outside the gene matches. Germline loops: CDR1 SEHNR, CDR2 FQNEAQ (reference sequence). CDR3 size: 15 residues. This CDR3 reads CASSTGTGRTDTQYF. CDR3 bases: TGTGCCAGCAGCACCGGGACAGGACGCACAGATACGCAGTATTTT.

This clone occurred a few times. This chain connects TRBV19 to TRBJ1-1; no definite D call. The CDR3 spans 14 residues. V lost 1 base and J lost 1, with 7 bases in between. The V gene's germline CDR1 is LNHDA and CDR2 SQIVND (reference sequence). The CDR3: CASSIVGGNTEAFF. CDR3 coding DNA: TGTGCCAGTAGTATAGTCGGCGGGAACACTGAAGCTTTCTTT.

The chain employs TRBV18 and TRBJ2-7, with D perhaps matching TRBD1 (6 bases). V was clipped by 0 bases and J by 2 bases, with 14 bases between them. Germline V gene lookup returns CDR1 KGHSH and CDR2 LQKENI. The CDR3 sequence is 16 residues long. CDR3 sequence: CASSPPEGRGPYEQYF. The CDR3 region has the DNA TGTGCCAGCTCACCACCAGAGGGCAGGGGTCCCTACGAGCAGTACTTC.

CDR3 sequence (DNA): TGTGCCAGCAGCCCCGGACTAGCGGGAACTAATGAGCAGTTCTTC. Translated, it gives CASSPGLAGTNEQFF. V gene TRBV5-5 combines with J gene TRBJ2-1; 12 nucleotides line up with TRBD2. CDR3 size: 15 residues. The V gene end was trimmed by 4 bases and the J gene end by 7 bases; junction bases not matched to a gene: 6. Germline CDR1 and CDR2: SGHKS and YYEKEE (reference sequence).

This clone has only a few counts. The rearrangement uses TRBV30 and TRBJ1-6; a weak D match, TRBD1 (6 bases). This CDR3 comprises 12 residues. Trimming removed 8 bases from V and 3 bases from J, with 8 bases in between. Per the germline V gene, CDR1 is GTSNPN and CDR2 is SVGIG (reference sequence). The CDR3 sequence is CAGRGYNSPLHF. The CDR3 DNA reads TGTGCCGGCAGGGGCTATAATTCACCCCTCCACTTT.